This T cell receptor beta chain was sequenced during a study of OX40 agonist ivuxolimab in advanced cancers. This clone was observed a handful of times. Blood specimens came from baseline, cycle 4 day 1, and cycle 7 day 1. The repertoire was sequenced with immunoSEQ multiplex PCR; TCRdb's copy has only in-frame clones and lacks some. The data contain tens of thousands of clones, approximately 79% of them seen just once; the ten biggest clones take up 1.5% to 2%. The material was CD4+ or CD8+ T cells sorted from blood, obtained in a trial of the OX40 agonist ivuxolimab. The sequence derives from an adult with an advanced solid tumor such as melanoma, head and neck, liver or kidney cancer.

The CDR3 reads CASSPVGSNEKLFF. The CDR3 region has the DNA TGTGCCAGCAGTCCGGTTGGGTCTAATGAAAAACTGTTTTTT. The chain employs TRBV7-9 and TRBJ1-4; D unresolved. CDR1 is SEHNR and CDR2 is FQNEAQ in the germline V gene (reference sequence). With 6 bases removed from V and 3 bases from J, the gap between germline ends came to 11 bases. The CDR3 is 14 residues long.